This T cell receptor beta chain was sequenced for a study of T-cell reconstitution after alpha-beta-depleted transplantation in children. Study conclusions and caveats: For some patients, TCRbeta diversity was high at day 60 because of recipient T cells and thymic progenitors that survived. T-cell counts and diversity were attributed mostly to newly produced T cells one year after transplant. Expanded clones from the graft, numbering several hundred, reportedly supplied alpha-beta T cells about two months after transplant.

For this clonotype: As yet, its antigen is unknown.

Unique molecular identifiers were incorporated into the prepared TCRbeta library. TCRdb re-analysed the PCR reads in MiXCR, keeping a single row per CDR3 protein. The sample yields around 440,000 distinct CDR3 sequences, roughly a tenth seen once. The sequencing used PBMCs, collected before TCRalphabeta/CD19-depleted stem cell transplant. The clonotype was recovered from a child aged 2-9 years with inherited bone marrow failure, due to receive a stem cell transplant.

In nucleotides, the CDR3 is TGTGCCAGCAGCTACCGGTCAGGGGATGAGCAGTTCTTC. This gives the protein CASSYRSGDEQFF. The V gene is TRBV5-4, the J gene TRBJ2-1; maybe TRBD1 (6 bases). V lost 3 bases and J lost 8, with 12 bases in between. This CDR3 is built from 13 residues. Germline CDR1 and CDR2: SGHNT and YYREEE (reference sequence).